This TCR beta chain was profiled in a study of cytomegalovirus exposure and HLA in healthy donors. PCR used 60 Vbeta primers and 13 Jbeta primers. Libraries were prepared by immunoSEQ multiplex PCR; TCRdb keeps only in-frame clonotypes and omits some of them. The sample contains roughly 170,000 clones, roughly 71% of which appear only once. This CDR3 is 14 amino acids long. After removal of 7 bases from V and 4 bases from J, the junction contained 7 bases not matched to a gene. Germline lookup yields CDR1 MGHDK and CDR2 SYGVNS. Overall study results and limits: A later analysis associated under 20,000 TCR beta sequences with HLA alleles at a 0.05 false discovery rate.

In regard to this clone: Its antigen is unknown.

This receptor was identified in a girl aged 5-17 years in good health and CMV-seronegative. The sample comprised PBMCs. This chain links TRBV25-1 with TRBJ1-1, with 9 positions matching TRBD1. This CDR3 is CASTRGTGFTEAFF. In DNA, the CDR3 is TGTGCCAGCACTCGCGGGACAGGGTTCACTGAAGCTTTCTTT.